This entry lists 26 T cell receptor beta chains sequenced from one sample in a study of blood T cell repertoires in COVID-19. Profiled with immunoSEQ multiplex PCR; TCRdb holds only in-frame clones, not every one. The profile shows under 350,000 clones, about 86% of them singletons. Sequencing was done on a sample of PBMCs or T cells enriched from blood (not recorded which). The receptors originated from a woman in her thirties or forties with acute COVID-19.

The chain recombines TRBV5-4 with TRBJ2-4, with D possibly matching TRBD2 (6 bases). V dropped 2 bases and J dropped 2 bases, with 8 bases sitting between them. Germline CDR1 SGHNT, CDR2 YYREEE (reference sequence). The CDR3 covers 14 residues. CDR3 region: CASSLAGPKNIQYF. CDR3 nucleotide sequence: TGTGCCAGCAGCTTAGCGGGTCCCAAAAACATTCAGTACTTC. Variable domain in full (rest from reference TRBV5-4 and TRBJ2-4): ETGVTQSPTHLIKTRGQQVTLRCSSQSGHNTVSWYQQALGQGPQFIFQYYREEENGRGNFPPRFSGLQFPNYSSELNVNALELDDSALYLCASSLAGPKNIQYFGAGTRLSVL.

This sequence joins TRBV9 and TRBJ2-1, with 9 bases fitting TRBD2. V lost 2 bases and J lost 6; bases outside the gene matches: 3. This CDR3 spans 14 amino acids. In germline, CDR1 is SGDLS, CDR2 YYNGEE. CDR3 residues: CASSVGLALNEQFF. The DNA for the CDR3 is TGTGCCAGCAGCGTGGGACTAGCTCTCAATGAGCAGTTCTTC.

The CDR3 DNA is TGTGCCAGCAGTGAAGGGAGGGAACCCGAGACCCAGTACTTC. Protein sequence: CASSEGREPETQYF. V is TRBV6-1 and J is TRBJ2-5; D may be TRBD2 (6 bases). CDR1 MNHNS and CDR2 SASEGT come from the germline V gene. This CDR3 has 14 amino acids. Trimming left V 1 base short and J 5 bases short, with 11 bases between.

The rearrangement links TRBV6-2 or TRBV6-3 to TRBJ2-2; weak D call: TRBD1 (5 bases). The V gene's germline CDR1 is MNHEY and CDR2 SVGEGT. There are 15 residues in the CDR3. V was clipped by 6 bases and J by 3 bases, with 14 bases between them. CDR3 in amino acids: CASSRLQGYTGELFF. The DNA for the CDR3 is TGTGCCAGCAGCCGTCTCCAGGGCTACACCGGGGAGCTGTTTTTT.

The J gene is TRBJ2-7, the V gene TRBV7-2; 9 positions agree with TRBD2. J lost 6 bases, V lost 4 bases, and 10 bases had no gene match. This CDR3 comprises 15 residues. The germline CDR1 and CDR2 sequences are SGHTA and FQGNSA. CDR3 residues: CASSSPSGMVSEQYF. CDR3 coding DNA: TGTGCCAGCAGCTCCCCTAGCGGGATGGTCTCCGAGCAGTACTTC.

This chain links TRBV4-2 with TRBJ1-1; TRBD1 is a possible D gene (5 bases). CDR1 is LGHNA, CDR2 YNFKEQ, per germline. V was pared by 0 bases and J by 5 bases, with 19 bases between. The length of the CDR3 is 17 residues. The CDR3, as DNA: TGTGCCAGCAGCCAAGATAGTCCAGGGAGGTTAGGGACTGAAGCTTTCTTT. Its translation is CASSQDSPGRLGTEAFF.

This chain connects TRBV5-1 to TRBJ2-5; D may be TRBD1 (6 bases). CDR1 SGHRS and CDR2 YFSETQ come from the germline V gene. The CDR3 is 15 amino acids. Trimming took 4 bases from V and 3 from J, leaving 16 bases between them. The CDR3 protein is CASSPGTQIKETQYF. Here the CDR3 DNA reads TGCGCCAGCAGCCCGGGGACACAAATAAAAGAGACCCAGTACTTC.

This clone has a single count. This chain connects TRBV28 to TRBJ1-2; D ambiguous. This CDR3 comprises 12 residues. The germline V gene has CDR1 MDHEN and CDR2 SYDVKM. Trimming left V 1 base short and J 3 bases short, with 3 bases between. CDR3 nucleotide sequence: TGTGCCAGCAGTTTATCCGACTATGGCTACACCTTC. Its protein product is CASSLSDYGYTF.

The chain has TRBV19 and TRBJ1-1; 8 bases are shared with TRBD1. V gave up 3 bases and J gave up 5 bases; unmatched junction bases: 8. The CDR3 runs to 15 residues. Looked up from germline, CDR1 is LNHDA and CDR2 is SQIVND (reference sequence). CDR3 sequence (DNA): TGTGCCAGTAGTATTTCACAGGGGGTTGGAACTGAAGCTTTCTTT. Translated: CASSISQGVGTEAFF.

The rearrangement joins TRBV9 to TRBJ1-1, with D maybe TRBD1 (6 bases). The V and J ends lost 4 bases and 0 bases respectively, with 13 bases between them. Per germline, CDR1 SGDLS and CDR2 YYNGEE. The CDR3 covers 15 residues. The CDR3 nucleotides are TGTGCCAGCAGCCTCCGGGACATAATGAACACTGAAGCTTTCTTT. This gives the protein CASSLRDIMNTEAFF.

This chain links TRBV12-5 with TRBJ2-1; 8 bases fit TRBD2. This CDR3 contains 16 residues. Trimming at V came to 4 bases and at J to 7 bases, leaving 12 bases not matched to a gene. The germline gives CDR1 LGHNT, CDR2 FRNRAP. The DNA of the CDR3 is TGTGCTAGTGGTTCGAACGGGAGGGGCCTACAGAATGAGCAGTTCTTC. It translates to CASGSNGRGLQNEQFF.

This chain uses TRBV5-1 with TRBJ2-7, with D perhaps TRBD2 (6 bases). Germline V gives CDR1 SGHRS, CDR2 YFSETQ. The CDR3 is 14 amino acids. Trimming removed 5 bases from V and 0 bases from J, with 12 bases in between. The CDR3 is CASRLRETSYEQYF. The CDR3 nucleotides are TGCGCCAGCAGGCTCCGGGAGACCTCCTACGAGCAGTACTTC.

The chain has TRBV3-1 (or the pseudogene TRBV3-2) and TRBJ1-1; D call uncertain. Germline CDR1 LGHDT, CDR2 YNNKEL (reference sequence). The germline V and J ends were trimmed by 6 bases and 1 base, with 12 bases remaining between them. The CDR3 length is 14 residues. DNA for the CDR3: TGTGCCAGCAGATCACGGGATGCGAACACTGAAGCTTTCTTT. It specifies CASRSRDANTEAFF.

In DNA, the CDR3 is TGCGCCAGCAGCCAAGTCCCGGGGGGCGGCAATCAGCCCCAGCATTTT. It codes for CASSQVPGGGNQPQHF. This chain connects TRBV4-1 to TRBJ1-5; a possible D gene is TRBD1 (6 bases). The CDR3 length is 16 residues. From germline, CDR1 is MGHRA and CDR2 YSYEKL. Trimming shortened V by 1 base and J by 2 bases, and 12 bases separated the two germline ends.

The chain employs TRBV5-4 and TRBJ1-1; 7 bases match TRBD1. The CDR3 consists of 16 residues. The germline V gene encodes CDR1 SGHNT and CDR2 YYREEE (reference sequence). With 3 bases clipped from V and 1 base from J, the junction kept 9 bases outside the gene matches. In DNA, the CDR3 is TGTGCCAGCAGCTACCGACAGGGTCGGGGGAACACTGAAGCTTTCTTT. Protein: CASSYRQGRGNTEAFF.

In nucleotides, the CDR3 is TGCGCCAGCAGCCAAGCAGTTTGGGGACAGGGGGCGACTGAAGCTTTCTTT. As protein: CASSQAVWGQGATEAFF. J is TRBJ1-1 and V is TRBV4-3; TRBD1 aligns across 12 bases. This CDR3 has 17 residues. V was pared by 1 base and J by 5 bases, with 8 bases of the junction left unmatched. Germline V gene data show CDR1 as LGHNA and CDR2 as YSLEER.

The chain is built from TRBV18 and TRBJ2-7; 8 bases match TRBD2. CDR3 length: 14 residues. Trimming cost V 3 bases and J 3 bases; bases outside gene matches: 4. CDR1 and CDR2 (germline): KGHSH, LQKENI. CDR3: CASSPGRGGYEQYF. Written as DNA, the CDR3 is TGTGCCAGCTCACCCGGACGGGGGGGCTACGAGCAGTACTTC.

CDR3 in amino acids: CASSPAGSSSAKNIQYF. The CDR3 DNA sequence: TGCGCCAGCAGCCCGGCCGGGTCTAGTTCCGCCAAAAACATTCAGTACTTC. The chain employs TRBV4-3 and TRBJ2-4; D is uncertain. V gave up 4 bases and J gave up 1 base, with 17 bases separating them. The CDR3 loop spans 17 amino acids. CDR1 is LGHNA, CDR2 YSLEER, per germline.

This clone was observed once. The chain couples TRBV5-8 to TRBJ1-4; a possible D gene is TRBD1 (6 bases). The CDR3 is 13 amino acids. V lost 2 bases and J 7 bases, leaving 9 bases between the germline ends. The V gene's germline CDR1 is SGHTS and CDR2 YDEGEE. Written as DNA, the CDR3 is TGTGCCAGCAGCTTACAGGGCGGTGAAAAACTGTTTTTT. This codes for CASSLQGGEKLFF.

For the CDR3, the DNA is TGCGCCAGCAGCCAGGACCTAGCGGGAGTTCCGGGTGAGCAGTTCTTC. Translation: CASSQDLAGVPGEQFF. This chain links TRBV4-3 with TRBJ2-1, with TRBD2 identical over 10 bases. This CDR3 spans 16 amino acids. Germline CDR1 and CDR2: LGHNA and YSLEER. J gave up 9 bases and V 3 bases, and 11 bases lay outside the gene matches.

This chain uses TRBV7-9 with TRBJ1-2, with D unclear. CDR3 length equals 14 residues. Germline V lookup: CDR1 SEHNR, CDR2 FQNEAQ (reference sequence). The V end lost 0 bases, the J end lost 4 bases, and 9 bases lay between the germline ends. The CDR3 reads CASSLAHLSYGYTF. CDR3 DNA sequence: TGTGCCAGCAGCTTAGCCCATCTTAGCTATGGCTACACCTTC. The full variable domain, its missing parts supplied by reference TRBV7-9 and TRBJ1-2, is DTGVSQNPRHKITKRGQNVTFRCDPISEHNRLYWYRQTLGQGPEFLTYFQNEAQLEKSRLLSDRFSAERPKGSFSTLEIQRTEQGDSAMYLCASSLAHLSYGYTFGSGTRLTVV.

The rearrangement links TRBV4-2 to TRBJ1-1; D unclear. In germline, CDR1 is LGHNA, CDR2 YNFKEQ. V gave up 4 bases and J gave up 0 bases, with 3 bases separating them. The CDR3 covers 12 residues. In DNA, the CDR3 is TGTGCCAGCAGCCGAGTGAACACTGAAGCTTTCTTT. Encoded protein: CASSRVNTEAFF.

The CDR3 is CASSPFRGETGRSYEQYF. The CDR3 coding sequence is TGTGCCAGCAGCCCATTTAGGGGGGAGACAGGGAGGAGCTACGAGCAGTACTTC. The J gene is TRBJ2-7, the V gene TRBV7-9; tentatively, D is TRBD1 (7 bases). Trimming pared 5 bases from V and 3 bases from J, leaving 26 bases between. The CDR3 totals 18 residues. Germline CDR1 is SEHNR and CDR2 is FQNEAQ (reference sequence).

This clone was found once. The chain couples TRBV5-6 to TRBJ1-2; possibly TRBD1 for D (5 bases). Germline V lookup: CDR1 SGHDT, CDR2 YYEEEE. The length of the CDR3 is 14 residues. V lost 0 bases and J lost 2, with 8 bases in between. The CDR3 loop reads CASSLVAGNYGYTF. The CDR3 nucleotides read TGTGCCAGCAGCTTGGTGGCAGGGAACTATGGCTACACCTTC.

V gene TRBV19 combines with J gene TRBJ1-5; D possibly corresponds to TRBD1 (6 bases). The CDR3 length is 15 residues. From germline, CDR1 is LNHDA and CDR2 SQIVND (reference sequence). V lost 6 bases to trimming and J lost 0 bases, with 12 bases between them. The CDR3: CASSRTDYSNQPQHF. CDR3 nucleotide sequence: TGTGCCAGTAGCCGGACAGATTATAGCAATCAGCCCCAGCATTTT.

The chain combines TRBV7-9 with TRBJ2-1; D might be TRBD1 (5 bases). Germline V CDR1 and CDR2: SEHNR, FQNEAQ (reference sequence). This CDR3 is 12 amino acids long. Between the trimmed V and J ends, which lost 4 bases and 5 bases, there was a span of 6 bases. The CDR3 is CASSSQDNEQFF. CDR3 nucleotides: TGTGCCAGCAGCTCACAGGACAATGAGCAGTTCTTC. Together with reference TRBV7-9 and TRBJ2-1, the CDR3 gives the full variable domain: DTGVSQNPRHKITKRGQNVTFRCDPISEHNRLYWYRQTLGQGPEFLTYFQNEAQLEKSRLLSDRFSAERPKGSFSTLEIQRTEQGDSAMYLCASSSQDNEQFFGPGTRLTVL.